The 19 T cell receptor beta chains reported below all come from one sample, sequenced in a study of cytomegalovirus exposure and HLA in healthy donors. PCR was performed using 60 Vbeta and 13 Jbeta primers. Sequencing used immunoSEQ multiplex PCR; TCRdb keeps in-frame clones, though not all of them. The data hold 200,000 or so clones, with 76% observed a single time. The sample was PBMCs. The receptors stem from a man younger than 35 in good health and CMV-seronegative.

The rearrangement uses TRBV5-1 and TRBJ2-3; TRBD2 is a possible D gene (6 bases). Trimming removed 3 bases at V and 4 bases at J, with 9 bases between. This CDR3 region has 13 residues. Germline V lookup: CDR1 SGHRS, CDR2 YFSETQ. CDR3 in DNA: TGCGCCAGCAGCTGGGACTGGGCAGATACGCAGTATTTT. Translation gives CASSWDWADTQYF.

This chain uses TRBV27 with TRBJ2-5; D is uncertain. Trimming took off 4 bases at V and 5 bases at J, with 14 bases between the two ends. Per the germline V gene, CDR1 is MNHEY and CDR2 is SMNVEV (reference sequence). This CDR3 is built from 14 residues. The CDR3 loop is CASSSPPRSETQYF. CDR3 DNA sequence: TGTGCCAGCAGTTCCCCCCCCCGGAGCGAGACCCAGTACTTC.

The CDR3 loop is CASSRDSSVSGANVLTF. The CDR3 region has the DNA TGTGCCAGCAGCCGGGACAGTAGCGTCTCTGGGGCCAACGTCCTGACTTTC. V gene TRBV14 combines with J gene TRBJ2-6; 7 bases fit TRBD1. Germline trimming cut 4 bases from V and 0 bases from J; bases unmatched to any gene: 6. Germline V gene data show CDR1 as SGHDN and CDR2 as FVKESK. The CDR3 is 17 residues long.

The chain links TRBV7-9 to TRBJ1-2, with D possibly matching TRBD1 (6 bases). V shed 4 bases and J shed 6 bases, with 12 bases lying between them. The CDR3 totals 13 residues. Germline CDR1 and CDR2: SEHNR and FQNEAQ (reference sequence). CDR3 nucleotides: TGTGCCAGCAGCTCTTCGAGGGACAATGGCTACACCTTC. It yields the protein CASSSSRDNGYTF.

V is TRBV4-1 and J is TRBJ2-2, with D maybe TRBD2 (6 bases). This CDR3 has 14 residues. The germline V gene has CDR1 MGHRA and CDR2 YSYEKL. Trimming pared 6 bases from V and 2 bases from J, leaving 10 bases between. The CDR3 region is CASRGGINTGELFF. For the CDR3, the DNA is TGCGCCAGCAGGGGCGGGATAAACACCGGGGAGCTGTTTTTT.

This chain joins TRBV6-5 and TRBJ1-5; the D gene is possibly TRBD1 (6 bases). Germline loops: CDR1 MNHEY, CDR2 SVGAGI. The V and J ends lost 6 bases and 7 bases respectively, with 16 bases between them. CDR3 size: 14 residues. The CDR3 DNA is TGTGCCAGCAGCAACGGGGGGGCGCGACAGCCCCAGCATTTT. Protein: CASSNGGARQPQHF.

The V and J genes are TRBV9 and TRBJ1-1; maybe TRBD1 (6 bases). CDR1 and CDR2 from the germline V gene are SGDLS and YYNGEE. V gave up 4 bases and J gave up 1 base, with 14 bases separating them. The CDR3 totals 15 residues. The CDR3 protein is CASSLRQAPNTEAFF. CDR3 nucleotides: TGTGCCAGCAGCCTACGACAGGCTCCGAACACTGAAGCTTTCTTT.

The chain carries TRBV6-1 and TRBJ2-5; tentatively, D is TRBD2 (5 bases). The V end was cut by 2 bases, the J end by 9 bases, with 25 bases between. Germline V CDR1 and CDR2: MNHNS, SASEGT. CDR3 length: 17 residues. This CDR3 reads CASSESRLPGGRDPQYF. The CDR3 DNA reads TGTGCCAGCAGTGAAAGTAGGTTGCCGGGTGGGAGAGACCCCCAGTACTTC.

The genes are TRBV7-8 and TRBJ2-7; 9 bases agree with TRBD2. Trimming removed 1 base from V and 3 bases from J; junction bases left unmatched: 10. The CDR3 is made up of 17 amino acids. CDR1 and CDR2 (germline): SGHVS, FQNEAQ. The CDR3 loop is CASSLVWGTSRIYEQYF. The CDR3 DNA is TGTGCCAGCAGCTTAGTATGGGGGACTAGCCGAATCTACGAGCAGTACTTC.

This chain connects TRBV28 to TRBJ2-7; 14 bases match TRBD2. The CDR3 consists of 16 residues. The trim removed 8 bases at V and 3 bases at J, leaving 9 bases unmatched. Germline V gene data show CDR1 as MDHEN and CDR2 as SYDVKM. Here the CDR3 reads CASQGPGTSGSYEQYF. CDR3 nucleotide sequence: TGTGCCAGCCAAGGGCCCGGGACTAGCGGGAGCTACGAGCAGTACTTC.

The chain employs TRBV6-6 and TRBJ2-2, with D tentatively TRBD1 (5 bases). Per the germline V gene, CDR1 is MNHNY and CDR2 is SVGAGI (reference sequence). With 10 bases removed from V and 1 base from J, the gap between germline ends came to 19 bases. This CDR3 region has 16 residues. This chain's CDR3 is CAILSKGHMNTGELFF. The CDR3 nucleotides read TGTGCCATTCTCTCCAAAGGACACATGAACACCGGGGAGCTGTTTTTT.

The chain combines TRBV7-9 with TRBJ1-1; no reliable D call. The CDR3 is 12 residues long. CDR1 and CDR2 from the germline V gene are SEHNR and FQNEAQ (reference sequence). The V end was cut by 10 bases, the J end by 1 base, with 10 bases between. CDR3 coding DNA: TGTGCCACTCGTACTCCGAACACTGAAGCTTTCTTT. Encoded protein: CATRTPNTEAFF.

The chain joins TRBV4-1 to TRBJ2-6; D is perhaps TRBD2 (6 bases). Trimming shortened V by 2 bases and J by 0 bases, and 14 bases separated the two germline ends. The length of the CDR3 is 18 residues. From germline, CDR1 is MGHRA and CDR2 YSYEKL. CDR3 sequence reads: CASSQKRAAGSGANVLTF. The CDR3, as DNA: TGCGCCAGCAGCCAAAAGCGGGCGGCGGGCTCTGGGGCCAACGTCCTGACTTTC.

CDR3 region: CASSTGRNVNTEAFF. In nucleotides, the CDR3 is TGTGCCAGTAGTACCGGGAGAAATGTGAACACTGAAGCTTTCTTT. This chain connects TRBV19 to TRBJ1-1; D gene unclear. The CDR3 contains 15 residues. The V and J ends lost 4 bases and 0 bases respectively, with 12 bases between them. Looked up from germline, CDR1 is LNHDA and CDR2 is SQIVND (reference sequence).

This clone was recorded a few times. The V and J genes are TRBV7-9 and TRBJ2-2; D may be TRBD2 (5 bases). The germline V and J ends were trimmed by 1 base and 2 bases, with 17 bases remaining between them. The CDR3 contains 18 residues. Germline V lookup: CDR1 SEHNR, CDR2 FQNEAQ (reference sequence). CDR3 nucleotides: TGTGCCAGCAGCTTAGAGTCAGGAGGATTTCTTAACACCGGGGAGCTGTTTTTT. This codes for CASSLESGGFLNTGELFF.

The chain joins TRBV7-8 to TRBJ2-1; 8 nucleotides align to TRBD1. CDR3 size: 16 residues. The V and J ends lost 1 base and 1 base, in that order; junction bases with no gene match: 3. The V gene's germline CDR1 is SGHVS and CDR2 FQNEAQ. The CDR3 spells CASSLGRGQSYNEQFF. The CDR3, as DNA: TGTGCCAGCAGCTTAGGCAGGGGGCAGTCCTACAATGAGCAGTTCTTC.

This chain links TRBV5-1 with TRBJ1-1, with D perhaps TRBD1 (5 bases). The CDR3 covers 16 residues. From germline, CDR1 is SGHRS and CDR2 YFSETQ. The V end lost 4 bases, the J end lost 0 bases, and 16 bases lay between the germline ends. CDR3 in DNA: TGCGCCAGCAGCCTCTCCAGGGATGGGCTGAACACTGAAGCTTTCTTT. Translated, it gives CASSLSRDGLNTEAFF.

The rearrangement links TRBV25-1 to TRBJ2-1; 8 bases map to TRBD1. The V gene end was trimmed by 4 bases and the J gene end by 4 bases; junction bases not matched to a gene: 12. The CDR3 is 17 amino acids. CDR1 is MGHDK, CDR2 SYGVNS, per germline. Here the CDR3 DNA reads TGTGCCAGCAGTGGCAGGGGGCCCTATGTCCTTTACAATGAGCAGTTCTTC. Amino acids: CASSGRGPYVLYNEQFF.

This clone came up once. This rearrangement joins TRBV6-5 to TRBJ2-7; 10 nucleotides match TRBD2. Germline-derived CDR1 and CDR2 are MNHEY and SVGAGI. V trimming: 0 bases; J trimming: 0 bases; junction bases outside the gene matches: 2. The CDR3 consists of 16 residues. CDR3 nucleotides: TGTGCCAGCAGTTACTCAGCGGGGGGGAGCTCCTACGAGCAGTACTTC. Its translation is CASSYSAGGSSYEQYF.